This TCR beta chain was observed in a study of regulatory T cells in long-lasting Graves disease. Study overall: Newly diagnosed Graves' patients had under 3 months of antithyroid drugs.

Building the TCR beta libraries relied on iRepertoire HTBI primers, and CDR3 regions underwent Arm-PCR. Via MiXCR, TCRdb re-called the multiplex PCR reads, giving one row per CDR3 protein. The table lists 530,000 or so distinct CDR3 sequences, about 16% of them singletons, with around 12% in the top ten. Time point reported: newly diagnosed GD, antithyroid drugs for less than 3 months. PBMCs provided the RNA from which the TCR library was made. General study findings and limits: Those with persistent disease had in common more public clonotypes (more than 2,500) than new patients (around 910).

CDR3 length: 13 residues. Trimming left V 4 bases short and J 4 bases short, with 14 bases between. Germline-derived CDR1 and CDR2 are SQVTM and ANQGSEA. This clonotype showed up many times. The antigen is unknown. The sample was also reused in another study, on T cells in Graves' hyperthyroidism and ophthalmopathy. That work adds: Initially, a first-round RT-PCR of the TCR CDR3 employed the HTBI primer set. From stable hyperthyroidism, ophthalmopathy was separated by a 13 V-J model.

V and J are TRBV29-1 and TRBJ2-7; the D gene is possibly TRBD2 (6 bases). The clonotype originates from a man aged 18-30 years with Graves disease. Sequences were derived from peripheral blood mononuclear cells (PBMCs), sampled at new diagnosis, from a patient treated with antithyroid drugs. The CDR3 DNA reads TGCAGCGTTGCGGGCGGGATGGCTTACGAGCAGTACTTC. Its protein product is CSVAGGMAYEQYF.